There are a few counts of the clone carrying this TCR beta chain. Unique molecular identifiers were built into the TCRbeta library. TCRdb re-called the PCR reads with MiXCR, one entry per CDR3 protein. The repertoire holds 450,000 to 500,000 distinct CDR3 sequences, with around 13% as singletons. The data were taken from a study of T-cell reconstitution after alpha-beta-depleted transplantation in children. Germline-derived CDR1 and CDR2 are SGHTA and FQGNSA. The CDR3 is made up of 13 amino acids. V was clipped by 6 bases and J by 4 bases; unmatched bases: 4. This sequence was found in a human donor who donated a stem cell graft to a child with combined immunodeficiency. V gene TRBV7-2 combines with J gene TRBJ2-5; 8 bases agree with TRBD1. The sample was PBMCs from the stem cell graft donor, taken from the stem cell graft. This chain's CDR3 is CASSRDRRETQYF. CDR3 bases: TGTGCCAGCAGTCGGGACAGGAGAGAGACCCAGTACTTC.